This T cell receptor beta chain was sequenced during a study of shared clonotypes between healthy human individuals. Trimming removed 7 bases from V and 7 bases from J, with 11 bases in between. Germline V gene data show CDR1 as SQVTM and CDR2 as ANQGSEA. CDR3 length: 10 amino acids. The naive CD8 fraction comprised CD45RO-negative cells positively selected for CCR7 and excluded terminally differentiated effector memory CD45RA+ cells. Method: immunoSEQ multiplex PCR; TCRdb's copy keeps in-frame clones and lacks some. The sample carries about 820,000 clones, over 90% recorded once. The sequence was obtained from a man aged 25-40 years in good health. This chain uses TRBV29-1 with TRBJ2-7, with D perhaps TRBD2 (6 bases). The sample was naive CD8+ T cells sorted from blood. This chain's CDR3 is CSAGGLEQYF. The CDR3 region has the DNA TGCAGCGCCGGAGGGCTAGAGCAGTACTTC.